This TCR beta chain was identified during a study of regulatory T cells in long-lasting Graves disease. Overall study context: Less than 3 months of antithyroid drugs had been taken by newly diagnosed Graves' patients.

HTBI primers from iRepertoire and Arm-PCR of CDR3 regions yielded the TCR beta libraries. MiXCR, applied by TCRdb to the multiplex PCR reads, yields one record per CDR3 protein. Of about 620,000 distinct CDR3 sequences listed, 15% to 20% are singletons. The CDR3 has 11 amino acids. Trimming cost V 6 bases and J 6 bases, with 7 bases left between them. Germline CDR1 and CDR2: SNHLY and FYNNEI. The sample holds many counts of this clonotype. Time point in this sample: newly diagnosed GD, antithyroid drugs for less than 3 months. The authors made the TCR library using RNA they extracted from PBMCs. From each patient, roughly 10 milliliters of peripheral blood was drawn and collected into an EDTA anticoagulant tube. The same sample was also studied in work on T cells in Graves' hyperthyroidism and ophthalmopathy. From that second work: A patient was excluded if there was uncontrolled infection, other autoimmune disease, pregnancy or lactation. A model of 13 V-J pairs discriminated ophthalmopathy from stable hyperthyroidism.

The chain combines TRBV2 with TRBJ2-3, with D unclear. This material consisted of peripheral blood mononuclear cells (PBMCs), taken at new diagnosis, from a patient treated with antithyroid drugs. The sequence was collected from a woman in her 30s with Graves disease. The CDR3, as DNA: TGTGCCAGCAGGATCAAGGATACGCAGTATTTT. Translation: CASRIKDTQYF. Supplemented by reference TRBV2 and TRBJ2-3, the full variable domain reads EPEVTQTPSHQVTQMGQEVILRCVPISNHLYFYWYRQILGQKVEFLVSFYNNEISEKSEIFDDQFSVERPDGSNFTLKIRSTKLEDSAMYFCASRIKDTQYFGPGTRLTVL.